A single sample is the source of the 21 T cell receptor beta chains below, sequenced in a study of T cells in Graves' hyperthyroidism and ophthalmopathy. Amplified TCR beta CDR3 regions derived from RNA transcripts. HTBI primers were the set used in a first-round RT-PCR of the TCR CDR3. TCRdb reprocessed the multiplex PCR reads with MiXCR, giving one entry per CDR3 protein. The data contain hundreds of thousands of distinct CDR3 sequences, nearly 45% of them singletons. Sequencing was carried out using peripheral blood or thyroid tissue (not recorded which). The receptors originated from an adult man with Graves' disease, either hyperthyroidism or ophthalmopathy (not recorded which).

This clonotype was seen more than once but under ten times. The chain employs TRBV29-1 and TRBJ1-1; D might be TRBD1 (6 bases). Looked up from germline, CDR1 is SQVTM and CDR2 is ANQGSEA. The CDR3 totals 13 residues. V lost 6 bases and J 5 bases, leaving 16 bases between the germline ends. CDR3 bases: TGCAGCGTCGCGAGGGGGTTCGGGACTGAAGCTTTCTTT. Its protein is CSVARGFGTEAFF.

This clonotype was seen only a few times. This chain links TRBV7-2 with TRBJ2-5; TRBD2 aligns across 8 bases. Germline values: CDR1 SGHTA, CDR2 FQGNSA. Trimming at V came to 2 bases and at J to 4 bases, leaving 6 bases not matched to a gene. The CDR3 sequence is 15 residues long. CDR3 loop: CASSLLSSGGETQYF. The CDR3 nucleotides are TGTGCCAGCAGCTTACTTTCCAGCGGGGGAGAGACCCAGTACTTC.

With regard to this clonotype: A read error may explain this, as a much larger clone is one base away. The chain uses TRBV11-3 and TRBJ1-1; no reliable D call. The V end was cut by 5 bases, the J end by 0 bases, with 10 bases between. CDR1 is SGHNT and CDR2 is YENEEA in the germline V gene. The CDR3 length is 14 residues. The CDR3: CASSQDPVNTEAFF. The CDR3 DNA sequence: TGTGCCAGCAGCCAAGATCCAGTGAACACTGAAGCTTTCTTT.

The table lists this clonotype with many counts. This chain connects TRBV9 to TRBJ1-3; possibly TRBD1 for D (5 bases). This CDR3 is 16 amino acids long. The V and J ends lost 1 base and 3 bases respectively, with 14 bases between them. Germline assignment: CDR1 SGDLS and CDR2 YYNGEE. CDR3 amino acids: CASSVSQGGYGNTIYF. As DNA, the CDR3 is TGTGCCAGCAGCGTAAGTCAGGGTGGCTATGGAAACACCATATATTTT.

The chain is built from TRBV29-1 and TRBJ1-1, with 8 positions matching TRBD1. J gave up 2 bases and V 5 bases, and 7 bases lay outside the gene matches. The CDR3 consists of 14 residues. Germline CDR1 reads SQVTM; CDR2 reads ANQGSEA. The CDR3 is CSVMTGVGNTEAFF. The CDR3, as DNA: TGCAGCGTTATGACAGGGGTTGGAAACACTGAAGCTTTCTTT.

This clonotype was detected only a few times. The V call is TRBV2, the J call TRBJ1-2; D uncertain. Germline CDR1 is SNHLY and CDR2 is FYNNEI. V shed 2 bases and J shed 5 bases, with 9 bases lying between them. This CDR3 comprises 13 residues. Written as DNA, the CDR3 is TGTGCCAGCAGTGAAATGGAGAAGTATGGCTACACCTTC. This sequence encodes CASSEMEKYGYTF. Combining the CDR3 with reference TRBV2 and TRBJ1-2 gives the whole variable domain EPEVTQTPSHQVTQMGQEVILRCVPISNHLYFYWYRQILGQKVEFLVSFYNNEISEKSEIFDDQFSVERPDGSNFTLKIRSTKLEDSAMYFCASSEMEKYGYTFGSGTRLTVV.

The CDR3 sequence is CSARDYGQGQETQYF. The DNA for the CDR3 is TGCAGTGCTAGAGATTACGGACAGGGTCAAGAGACCCAGTACTTC. The J gene is TRBJ2-5, the V gene TRBV20-1, with 8 bases identical to TRBD1. The length of the CDR3 is 15 residues. The trim removed 0 bases at V and 2 bases at J, leaving 5 bases unmatched. In germline, CDR1 is DFQATT, CDR2 SNEGSKA (reference sequence).

The genes are TRBV10-3 and TRBJ1-2, with 9 bases identical to TRBD1. V dropped 10 bases and J dropped 7; count of bases not matched to a gene: 16. Germline V gene data show CDR1 as ENHRY and CDR2 as SYGVKD. The CDR3 contains 15 residues. CDR3 residues: CATYRDRASKGGYTF. CDR3 coding DNA: TGTGCCACCTACCGGGACAGGGCCAGTAAGGGTGGCTACACCTTC.

This clonotype was found many times. This rearrangement joins TRBV2 to TRBJ1-6; 8 positions agree with TRBD1. Looked up from germline, CDR1 is SNHLY and CDR2 is FYNNEI. The CDR3 loop spans 15 amino acids. V shed 6 bases and J 9 bases; nucleotides not matched to a gene: 10. CDR3 DNA sequence: TGTGCCAGCAGCGACTGGACAGGGATAAGTTCACCCCTCCACTTT. Its protein is CASSDWTGISSPLHF.

This clonotype occurred many times. The chain employs TRBV25-1 and TRBJ1-6; D is unclear. The CDR3 consists of 12 residues. The V end was cut by 2 bases, the J end by 7 bases, with 3 bases between. CDR1 is MGHDK and CDR2 is SYGVNS in the germline V gene. CDR3 bases: TGTGCCAGCAGTGAACCGAATTCACCCCTCCACTTT. This gives the protein CASSEPNSPLHF. The whole variable domain, remainder taken from reference TRBV25-1 and TRBJ1-6, is EADIYQTPRYLVIGTGKKITLECSQTMGHDKMYWYQQDPGMELHLIHYSYGVNSTEKGDLSSESTVSRIRTEHFPLTLESARPSHTSQYLCASSEPNSPLHFGNGTRLTVT.

This clonotype was found many times. This sequence joins TRBV10-3 and TRBJ1-3; TRBD1 matches at 7 bases. The trim removed 11 bases at V and 0 bases at J, leaving 7 bases unmatched. CDR1 and CDR2 from the germline V gene are ENHRY and SYGVKD. There are 14 residues in the CDR3. The CDR3 region has the DNA TGTGCCGTCGGGACAGAGAGCTCTGGAAACACCATATATTTT. Amino acids: CAVGTESSGNTIYF.

The chain couples TRBV7-6 to TRBJ2-2, with 11 bases lining up with TRBD1. CDR1 SGHVS and CDR2 FNYEAQ come from the germline V gene. After removal of 8 bases from V and 4 bases from J, the junction contained 9 bases not matched to a gene. The CDR3 contains 16 residues. The CDR3 sequence: CASSRTGTGGTGELFF. The DNA of the CDR3 is TGTGCCAGCTCCCGAACCGGGACAGGGGGCACCGGGGAGCTGTTTTTT. The complete variable domain, with remaining parts taken from reference TRBV7-6 and TRBJ2-2, reads GAGVSQSPRYKVTKRGQDVALRCDPISGHVSLYWYRQALGQGPEFLTYFNYEAQQDKSGLPNDRFSAERPEGSISTLTIQRTEQRDSAMYRCASSRTGTGGTGELFFGEGSRLTVL.

This chain uses TRBV25-1 with TRBJ1-5; no firm D call. Germline V gives CDR1 MGHDK, CDR2 SYGVNS. CDR3 length: 13 amino acids. CDR3 residues: CAGSHSGNQPQHF. For the CDR3, the DNA is TGTGCTGGCAGCCATTCTGGCAATCAGCCCCAGCATTTT.

The chain is built from TRBV25-1 and TRBJ1-4; TRBD1 aligns across 7 bases. Germline lookup yields CDR1 MGHDK and CDR2 SYGVNS. The CDR3 runs 15 residues. With 1 base clipped from V and 5 bases from J, the junction kept 4 bases outside the gene matches. As DNA, the CDR3 is TGTGCCAGCAGTGAATTAGGGGGCAAGAATGAAAAACTGTTTTTT. Translated: CASSELGGKNEKLFF.

This rearrangement joins TRBV7-2 to TRBJ2-2, with D perhaps matching TRBD1 or TRBD2 (5 bases each). Trimming took 5 bases from V and 5 from J, leaving 15 bases between them. Per the germline V gene, CDR1 is SGHTA and CDR2 is FQGNSA. The CDR3 runs to 15 residues. CDR3 DNA sequence: TGTGCCAGCAGCCCGACCGGGACCACGACCGGGGAGCTGTTTTTT. Residues: CASSPTGTTTGELFF.

This clonotype has ten or more counts. The chain recombines TRBV29-1 with TRBJ2-5, with no clear D. The germline V and J ends were trimmed by 6 bases and 5 bases, with 16 bases remaining between them. The CDR3 has 13 amino acids. From germline, CDR1 is SQVTM and CDR2 ANQGSEA. The CDR3 sequence: CSVEPSSSETQYF. CDR3 nucleotide sequence: TGCAGCGTGGAGCCCTCCAGCAGCGAGACCCAGTACTTC.

This clonotype was recorded at least ten times. The genes are TRBV2 and TRBJ2-7; TRBD1 or TRBD2 may be the D gene (6 bases each). V lost 2 bases and J 1 base, leaving 12 bases between the germline ends. CDR3 size: 15 residues. Germline CDR1 and CDR2: SNHLY and FYNNEI. The CDR3 DNA sequence: TGTGCCAGCAGTGAATTGGGGGGCAGGTCCTACGAGCAGTACTTC. Amino acids: CASSELGGRSYEQYF.

Only a few counts were recorded for this clonotype. The V and J genes are TRBV11-2 and TRBJ2-7; D is unresolved. Between the trimmed V and J ends, which lost 3 bases and 1 base, there was a span of 7 bases. This CDR3 region has 13 residues. Germline assignment: CDR1 SGHAT and CDR2 FQNNGV. This CDR3 is CASSLTRSYEQYF. CDR3 nucleotide sequence: TGTGCCAGCAGCTTGACCCGTTCCTACGAGCAGTACTTC.

The chain combines TRBV5-1 with TRBJ2-5; tentatively, D is TRBD2 (6 bases). The germline CDR1 and CDR2 sequences are SGHRS and YFSETQ. The CDR3 totals 14 residues. V was cut by 4 bases and J by 7 bases, with 17 bases left in between. For the CDR3, the DNA is TGCGCCAGCAGCGGAGGGGACGGGGGATCGACCCAGTACTTC. Amino acid sequence: CASSGGDGGSTQYF.

V usage is TRBV29-1 and J usage is TRBJ2-5; TRBD1 agrees at 7 bases. There are 14 residues in the CDR3. CDR1 is SQVTM and CDR2 is ANQGSEA in the germline V gene. V lost 3 bases to trimming and J lost 4 bases; unmatched junction nucleotides: 8. The CDR3 here is CSVETYRQGETQYF. The CDR3, as DNA: TGCAGCGTTGAGACCTACCGACAGGGAGAGACCCAGTACTTC.

The chain couples TRBV2 to TRBJ1-5; 9 nucleotides align to TRBD1. Germline trimming cut 5 bases from V and 4 bases from J; bases unmatched to any gene: 3. CDR1 is SNHLY, CDR2 FYNNEI, per germline. This CDR3 has 14 amino acids. CDR3 nucleotides: TGTGCCAGCAGTATGGGACAGGGAAATCAGCCCCAGCATTTT. Protein: CASSMGQGNQPQHF.